This T cell receptor beta chain stems from a study of cytomegalovirus exposure and HLA in healthy donors. CDR1 is WSHSY, CDR2 SAAADI, per germline. V was trimmed by 4 bases and J by 1 base, leaving 10 bases between them. The CDR3 contains 14 residues. Remarks on this clone: What it recognizes is unknown.

Study findings and constraints: Presence/absence analyses supposed approximately even sequencing depth among donors. Earlier findings revealed that most TCR beta V segments proved productive either about 90% or about 30% of the time. With further analysis later on, most CMV-associated TCR beta chains appeared HLA-restricted.

Both 60 Vbeta primers and 13 Jbeta primers went into the PCR. Using immunoSEQ multiplex PCR, the repertoire was profiled, and TCRdb retains in-frame clones only, with some absent. Of more than 50,000 clones listed, approximately 83% were seen once; the top ten hold approximately 11%. V gene TRBV10-2 combines with J gene TRBJ1-2; the D is unclear. The origin of this receptor is a female donor in good health and CMV-seronegative. Sequences were obtained from PBMCs. CDR3 sequence (DNA): TGCGCCAGCAGTGGAGGCTGGGTTAACTATGGCTACACCTTC. This translates into CASSGGWVNYGYTF.